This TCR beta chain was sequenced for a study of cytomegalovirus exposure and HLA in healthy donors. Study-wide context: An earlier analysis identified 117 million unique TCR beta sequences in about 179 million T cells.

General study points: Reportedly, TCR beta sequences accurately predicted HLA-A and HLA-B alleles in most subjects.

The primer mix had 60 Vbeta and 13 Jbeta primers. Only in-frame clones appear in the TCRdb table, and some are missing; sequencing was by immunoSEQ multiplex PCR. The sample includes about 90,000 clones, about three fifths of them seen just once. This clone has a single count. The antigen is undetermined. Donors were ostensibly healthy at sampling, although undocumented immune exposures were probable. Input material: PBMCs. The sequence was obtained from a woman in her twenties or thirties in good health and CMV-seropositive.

CDR3 DNA sequence: TGTGCCAGCAGCCAATCTTCCCGGTCGCTTATCAGCTACACCTTC. It encodes CASSQSSRSLISYTF. The chain combines TRBV16 with TRBJ1-2; no clear D gene. The CDR3 is 15 amino acids. In germline, CDR1 is KGHSY, CDR2 FQNENV. V was cut by 0 bases and J by 9 bases, with 17 bases left in between.